The rows below give T cell receptor beta chains drawn from one sample of a study of T cell responses to AZD1222 COVID-19 vaccine. TCRdb keeps only in-frame clones here, not all; method: immunoSEQ multiplex PCR. The sample lists approximately 190,000 clones; around 87% were seen once. Sample: peripheral blood, taken on day 0 of MenACWY control vaccination. The receptors come from an adult in good health. Each CDR3 is given with its conserved first and last residue. The order of the fields is D gene, clone size, J gene, V gene, CDR3 length, CDR3 protein, CDR3 DNA. D genes are given only for firm matches. Only some rows state a clone size, as once, few, many or a class for expanded clones.

D: TRBD2; size: .; J: TRBJ2-3; V: TRBV6-5; length: 16; CDR3: CASSSRTSGYTDTQYF; DNA: TGTGCCAGCAGTTCCAGGACTAGCGGCTACACAGATACGCAGTATTTT
D: TRBD1; size: once; J: TRBJ1-2; V: TRBV28; length: 15; CDR3: CASSFPGQGMGGYTF; DNA: TGTGCCAGCAGTTTCCCGGGACAGGGGATGGGTGGCTACACCTTC
D: TRBD1; size: .; J: TRBJ2-7; V: TRBV3-1/TRBV3-2; length: 14; CDR3: CASSRRDSSYEQYF; DNA: TGTGCCAGCAGCCGCCGGGACAGCTCCTACGAGCAGTACTTC
D: .; size: few; J: TRBJ1-1; V: TRBV7-9; length: 15; CDR3: CASSRGRGQGGEAFF; DNA: TGTGCCAGCAGTCGAGGACGAGGGCAGGGTGGTGAAGCTTTCTTT
D: .; size: .; J: TRBJ1-4; V: TRBV19; length: 17; CDR3: CASSPTPQGATNEKLFF; DNA: TGTGCCAGTAGTCCGACCCCACAGGGAGCAACTAATGAAAAACTGTTTTTT
D: .; size: .; J: TRBJ2-3; V: TRBV30; length: 15; CDR3: CAWSGTYRSTDTQYF; DNA: TGTGCCTGGAGTGGGACGTACCGTAGCACAGATACGCAGTATTTT
D: TRBD1; size: .; J: TRBJ2-7; V: TRBV30; length: 15; CDR3: CAAREGGTGVYEQYF; DNA: TGTGCCGCCCGGGAGGGGGGGACAGGGGTATACGAGCAGTACTTC
D: .; size: few; J: TRBJ1-5; V: TRBV28; length: 14; CDR3: CASSRDGVNQPQHF; DNA: TGTGCCAGCAGCCGGGACGGCGTCAATCAGCCCCAGCATTTT
D: .; size: .; J: TRBJ1-2; V: TRBV4-1; length: 18; CDR3: CASSQITKRGAGNYGYTF; DNA: TGCGCCAGCAGCCAGATAACTAAAAGGGGGGCAGGGAACTATGGCTACACCTTC
D: .; size: few; J: TRBJ2-7; V: TRBV18; length: 14; CDR3: CASSPPSAVYEQYF; DNA: TGTGCCAGCTCACCACCCTCGGCAGTCTACGAGCAGTACTTC
D: .; size: .; J: TRBJ1-2; V: TRBV6-2/TRBV6-3; length: 11; CDR3: CASSYYYGYTF; DNA: TGTGCCAGCAGTTACTATTATGGCTACACCTTC
D: .; size: .; J: TRBJ2-7; V: TRBV7-2; length: 14; CDR3: CASSKTASSYEQYF; DNA: TGTGCCAGCAGCAAAACAGCAAGCTCCTACGAGCAGTACTTC
D: TRBD1; size: .; J: TRBJ2-2; V: TRBV3-1/TRBV3-2; length: 15; CDR3: CASSEGTGLTGELFF; DNA: TGTGCCAGCAGCGAAGGGACAGGGCTAACCGGGGAGCTGTTTTTT
D: TRBD1; size: .; J: TRBJ1-6; V: TRBV3-1/TRBV3-2; length: 14; CDR3: CASSPGTGNSPLHF; DNA: TGTGCCAGCAGTCCCGGGACAGGGAATTCACCCCTCCACTTT
D: TRBD2; size: .; J: TRBJ2-1; V: TRBV18; length: 14; CDR3: CASSLAGSYNEQFF; DNA: TGTGCCAGCTCACTAGCGGGCTCCTACAATGAGCAGTTCTTC
D: .; size: .; J: TRBJ1-3; V: TRBV4-3; length: 17; CDR3: CASSQALAGSSGNTIYF; DNA: TGCGCCAGCAGCCAAGCGCTTGCGGGAAGCTCTGGAAACACCATATATTTT
D: TRBD1; size: .; J: TRBJ1-3; V: TRBV5-1; length: 15; CDR3: CASRYLQGAGNTIYF; DNA: TGCGCCAGCAGATACCTGCAGGGGGCTGGAAACACCATATATTTT
D: TRBD1; size: .; J: TRBJ2-2; V: TRBV5-1; length: 13; CDR3: CASKEGATGELFF; DNA: TGCGCCAGCAAAGAGGGGGCGACCGGGGAGCTGTTTTTT
D: .; size: .; J: TRBJ2-5; V: TRBV6-2/TRBV6-3; length: 13; CDR3: CASSWLATETQYF; DNA: TGTGCCAGCAGTTGGCTAGCGACGGAGACCCAGTACTTC
D: TRBD2; size: .; J: TRBJ2-1; V: TRBV29-1; length: 15; CDR3: CSVRPLAGGGNEQFF; DNA: TGCAGCGTTCGACCTTTGGCGGGAGGAGGGAATGAGCAGTTCTTC
D: .; size: once; J: TRBJ2-1; V: TRBV11-1; length: 15; CDR3: CASSLTGSSYNEQFF; DNA: TGTGCCAGCAGCTTAACCGGGAGCTCCTACAATGAGCAGTTCTTC
D: .; size: .; J: TRBJ1-3; V: TRBV29-1; length: 11; CDR3: CSVLGGNTIYF; DNA: TGCAGCGTTTTGGGGGGAAACACCATATATTTT
D: TRBD1; size: .; J: TRBJ1-1; V: TRBV7-3; length: 16; CDR3: CASSPGQGAGNTEAFF; DNA: TGTGCCAGCAGCCCTGGACAGGGGGCAGGGAACACTGAAGCTTTCTTT
D: TRBD1; size: .; J: TRBJ1-6; V: TRBV30; length: 15; CDR3: CAWSVGQGDNSPLHF; DNA: TGTGCCTGGAGTGTAGGACAGGGCGATAATTCACCCCTCCACTTT
D: TRBD2; size: few; J: TRBJ2-1; V: TRBV11-3; length: 15; CDR3: CASSQDSGTYNEQFF; DNA: TGTGCCAGCAGCCAAGACAGCGGGACCTACAATGAGCAGTTCTTC
D: .; size: .; J: TRBJ2-6; V: TRBV9; length: 17; CDR3: CASSVGVRSSGANVLTF; DNA: TGTGCCAGCAGCGTAGGCGTTCGGAGCTCTGGGGCCAACGTCCTGACTTTC
D: .; size: .; J: TRBJ2-7; V: TRBV21-1; length: 14; CDR3: CASSKNGFGREGPF; DNA: TGTGCCAGCAGCAAAAATGGATTCGGGCGGGAGGGCCCATTC
D: TRBD1; size: few; J: TRBJ1-2; V: TRBV5-1; length: 14; CDR3: CASSKGAGDYGYTF; DNA: TGCGCCAGCAGCAAGGGGGCAGGTGACTATGGCTACACCTTC
D: .; size: .; J: TRBJ1-2; V: TRBV19; length: 14; CDR3: CASSDGRQVYGYTF; DNA: TGTGCCAGTAGCGACGGGCGTCAGGTCTATGGCTACACCTTC